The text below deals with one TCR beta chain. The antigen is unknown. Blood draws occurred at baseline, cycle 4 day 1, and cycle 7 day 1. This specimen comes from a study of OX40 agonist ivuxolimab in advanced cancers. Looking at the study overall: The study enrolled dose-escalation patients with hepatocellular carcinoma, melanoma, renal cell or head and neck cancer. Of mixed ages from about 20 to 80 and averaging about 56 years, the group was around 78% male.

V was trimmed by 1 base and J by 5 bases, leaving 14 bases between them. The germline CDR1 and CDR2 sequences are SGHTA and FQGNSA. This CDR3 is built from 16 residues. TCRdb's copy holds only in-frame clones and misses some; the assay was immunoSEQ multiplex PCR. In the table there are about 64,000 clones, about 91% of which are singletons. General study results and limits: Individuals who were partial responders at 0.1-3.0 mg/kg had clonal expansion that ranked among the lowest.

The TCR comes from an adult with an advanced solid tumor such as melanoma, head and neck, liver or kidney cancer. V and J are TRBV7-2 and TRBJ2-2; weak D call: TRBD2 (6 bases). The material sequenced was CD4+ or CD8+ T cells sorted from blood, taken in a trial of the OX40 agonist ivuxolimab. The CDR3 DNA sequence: TGTGCCAGCAGCTTAGGCCCCCTAGCGACTACCGGGGAGCTGTTTTTT. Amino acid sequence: CASSLGPLATTGELFF.